This T cell receptor (beta chain) came from a study of beta chain features in type 1 diabetes. Broader study findings: Type 1 diabetes patients had moderately but significantly shorter TCRB CDR3s in all four CD4+ subsets.

The germline V gene has CDR1 SGHTA and CDR2 FQGNSA. This CDR3 comprises 14 residues. Trimming stripped 2 bases from V and 4 bases from J, with 9 bases between. This clone was picked up a small number of times. What it binds is unknown. TCRB transcripts that were expressed got sequenced, as all of the isolated RNA had been reverse transcribed. Clones were read by immunoSEQ multiplex PCR, and TCRdb kept only the in-frame ones, dropping some. The repertoire consists of about 660,000 clones, with around 15% occurring once and the leading ten covering just under 0.04%. The chain combines TRBV7-2 with TRBJ2-1, with D hard to call. The sequenced sample was naive CD4+ T cells from blood. This sequence was found in a man between 18 and 29 years old with type 1 diabetes. Written as DNA, the CDR3 is TGTGCCAGCAGCTTAAGCCCAGGATACAATGAGCAGTTCTTC. It encodes CASSLSPGYNEQFF.